The 30 T cell receptor beta chains below were found in one sample sequenced in a study of human T cells and chemical hapten exposure. Time point described: patch test 2, 6 weeks after DPC sensitization. Treatment specified: therapeutic diphenylcyclopropenone sensitization with weekly scalp DPC. TCRdb itself ran the RACE reads through MiXCR, one entry per CDR3 protein. The sample holds about 40,000 distinct CDR3 sequences; approximately 3.4% are singletons and the top ten take 6.5% to 8%. The source material was whole blood, sampled in connection with sensitization to the hapten diphenylcyclopropenone (DPC). The receptor set was obtained from a man between 35 and 55 years old with alopecia areata. Some clones in this sample may be carry-over from other donors' samples.

This clonotype was counted at least ten times. This chain links TRBV3-1 with TRBJ2-3; D possibly matches TRBD1 or TRBD2 (5 bases each). Germline CDR1 LGHDT, CDR2 YNNKEL (reference sequence). Trimming stripped 5 bases from V and 0 bases from J, with 9 bases between. The CDR3 runs to 14 residues. The DNA for the CDR3 is TGTGCCAGCAGCTTCTGGGGGAGCACAGATACGCAGTATTTT. Protein: CASSFWGSTDTQYF.

This clonotype is deemed medium-sized. The chain is built from TRBV7-9 and TRBJ2-3; perhaps TRBD2 as D (5 bases). Germline V lookup: CDR1 SEHNR, CDR2 FQNEAQ (reference sequence). V was clipped by 2 bases and J by 0 bases, with 9 bases between them. The CDR3 totals 15 residues. The DNA for the CDR3 is TGTGCCAGCAGCTTACTACTAGTTAGCACAGATACGCAGTATTTT. It codes for CASSLLLVSTDTQYF.

This clonotype was found many times. The chain links TRBV27 to TRBJ2-2; D is uncertain. Per the germline V gene, CDR1 is MNHEY and CDR2 is SMNVEV (reference sequence). The CDR3 totals 14 residues. With 5 bases removed from V and 6 bases from J, the gap between germline ends came to 13 bases. The CDR3 loop is CASSAHGYPGELFF. The CDR3, as DNA: TGTGCCAGCAGTGCCCACGGGTACCCCGGGGAGCTGTTTTTT.

This clonotype was observed at least ten times. V and J are TRBV21-1 and TRBJ1-1; the tabulated D call, TRBD1, remains unverified against the DNA. TRBV21-1 is termed a pseudogene. The CDR3 covers 13 residues. In nucleotides, the CDR3 is TGTGCCACCGGGGGGGCAGGGAACACTGAAGCTTTCTTT. It codes for CATGGAGNTEAFF.

This clonotype was seen a few times. This chain connects TRBV20-1 to TRBJ2-7; possibly TRBD1 or TRBD2 for D (6 bases each). There are 18 residues in the CDR3. The V end lost 3 bases, the J end lost 4 bases, and 28 bases lay between the germline ends. In germline, CDR1 is DFQATT, CDR2 SNEGSKA (reference sequence). This CDR3 reads CSASNRVKDRRGEYEQYF. The DNA for the CDR3 is TGCAGTGCTAGCAACAGGGTGAAAGACCGGAGGGGGGAATACGAGCAGTACTTC.

This clonotype was found many times. This sequence joins TRBV6-2 or TRBV6-3 and TRBJ2-7; D call uncertain. The V gene's germline CDR1 is MNHEY and CDR2 SVGEGT. Between the trimmed V and J ends, which lost 2 bases and 0 bases, there was a span of 11 bases. This CDR3 spans 15 amino acids. CDR3 DNA sequence: TGTGCCAGCAGTTACCGGCAGGCTAGCTCCTACGAGCAGTACTTC. Its translation: CASSYRQASSYEQYF.

The sample holds many counts of this clonotype. This chain uses TRBV7-9 with TRBJ2-5; D gene uncertain. Germline V gene lookup returns CDR1 SEHNR and CDR2 FQNEAQ (reference sequence). The CDR3 loop spans 14 amino acids. With 2 bases removed from V and 4 bases from J, the gap between germline ends came to 11 bases. Here the CDR3 DNA reads TGTGCCAGCAGCTTAATAAACGCGAGAGAGACCCAGTACTTC. Residues: CASSLINARETQYF.

In this sample, this clonotype turned up many times. This chain connects TRBV11-1 to TRBJ2-7; 8 bases are a match to TRBD2. J was trimmed by 2 bases and V by 2 bases; bases with no gene match: 5. The CDR3 is 15 amino acids. Germline V CDR1 and CDR2: SGHAT, FQDESV (reference sequence). Here the CDR3 reads CASSLRVGLAYEQYF. In DNA form, the CDR3 reads TGTGCCAGCAGCTTACGCGTGGGACTAGCCTACGAGCAGTACTTC.

The rearrangement links TRBV19 to TRBJ2-4, with D unclear. The V and J ends lost 1 base and 0 bases respectively, with 13 bases between them. This CDR3 is built from 17 residues. Germline loops: CDR1 LNHDA, CDR2 SQIVND (reference sequence). The CDR3 spells CASSIASRALAKNIQYF. In DNA form, the CDR3 reads TGTGCCAGTAGTATAGCCAGCAGAGCCCTAGCCAAAAACATTCAGTACTTC.

This clonotype was recorded many times. The J gene is TRBJ2-6, the V gene TRBV27; D ambiguous. The CDR3 sequence is 15 residues long. Deletions cut 4 bases from V and 1 base from J, with 8 bases between. Looked up from germline, CDR1 is MNHEY and CDR2 is SMNVEV (reference sequence). CDR3 residues: CASSSPGSGANVLTF. CDR3 coding DNA: TGTGCCAGCAGTTCCCCAGGTTCTGGGGCCAACGTCCTGACTTTC.

This chain joins TRBV4-2 and TRBJ1-5; D may be TRBD1 (5 bases). Per germline, CDR1 LGHNA and CDR2 YNFKEQ. CDR3 length: 13 amino acids. Trimming pared 3 bases from V and 11 bases from J, leaving 14 bases between. In DNA, the CDR3 is TGTGCCAGCAGCCAGGAAAACAGCAGGGCCCAGCATTTT. It is translated as CASSQENSRAQHF.

This clonotype was observed a handful of times. This sequence joins TRBV27 and TRBJ2-1, with 8 bases identical to TRBD1. The CDR3 has 15 residues. The junction had 8 bases not matched to a gene; V was cut back by 5 bases and J by 5 bases. Germline-derived CDR1 and CDR2 are MNHEY and SMNVEV (reference sequence). The CDR3 sequence: CASSTRQGLDNEQFF. In DNA, the CDR3 is TGTGCCAGCAGTACTCGACAGGGGTTGGACAATGAGCAGTTCTTC.

The sample holds many counts of this clonotype. V usage is TRBV18 and J usage is TRBJ2-3; 8 nucleotides align to TRBD2. V gave up 8 bases and J gave up 6 bases; unmatched junction bases: 10. The germline CDR1 and CDR2 sequences are KGHSH and LQKENI. The CDR3 extends over 14 amino acids. Written as DNA, the CDR3 is TGTGCCAGCGGGCCGGGAGGGCCGATTGATACGCAGTATTTT. Translated: CASGPGGPIDTQYF.

This clonotype appeared many times. The CDR3 here is CASSVTSGRIYEQYF. In DNA, the CDR3 is TGTGCCAGCAGCGTAACTAGCGGGCGGATCTACGAGCAGTACTTC. The V call is TRBV9, the J call TRBJ2-7; 9 nucleotides align to TRBD2. Germline-derived CDR1 and CDR2 are SGDLS and YYNGEE. The CDR3 is 15 amino acids. Losses at the gene ends were 1 base for V and 3 bases for J; bases not matched to a gene: 5.

In this sample, this clonotype turned up many times. The J gene is TRBJ2-3, the V gene TRBV4-3; D is unclear. The CDR3 runs 14 residues. V was trimmed by 1 base and J by 0 bases, leaving 5 bases between them. Germline V gene data show CDR1 as LGHNA and CDR2 as YSLEER. The CDR3 region is CASSQVPSTDTQYF. The DNA of the CDR3 is TGCGCCAGCAGCCAAGTTCCGAGCACAGATACGCAGTATTTT.

This clonotype was observed at least ten times. V is TRBV2 and J is TRBJ2-1; 10 bases map to TRBD2. Germline V gives CDR1 SNHLY, CDR2 FYNNEI. The CDR3 is made up of 15 amino acids. Trimming took 5 bases from V and 8 from J; bases not matched to a gene: 9. The chain's CDR3 is CASSPRLAGSYEQFF. For the CDR3, the DNA is TGTGCCAGCAGTCCTCGACTAGCGGGTAGCTATGAGCAGTTCTTC.

The J gene is TRBJ2-6, the V gene TRBV28; no definite D call. V shed 5 bases and J shed 4 bases, with 12 bases lying between them. The CDR3 loop spans 15 amino acids. CDR1 is MDHEN and CDR2 is SYDVKM in the germline V gene. As DNA, the CDR3 is TGTGCCAGCAGTACCCCGGCAGGAGGGGCCAACGTCCTGACTTTC. This gives the protein CASSTPAGGANVLTF.

This clonotype was recorded many times. The chain couples TRBV25-1 to TRBJ1-2; 10 positions agree with TRBD1. The CDR3 contains 15 residues. Germline lookup yields CDR1 MGHDK and CDR2 SYGVNS. Trimming cost V 3 bases and J 5 bases; bases outside gene matches: 6. CDR3 coding DNA: TGTGCCAGCAGTGATACCCTGGGACAGGGGTATGGCTACACCTTC. It is translated as CASSDTLGQGYGYTF.

This clonotype was detected ten times or more. The genes are TRBV12-3 or TRBV12-4 and TRBJ1-2; D uncertain. Trimming pared 6 bases from V and 8 bases from J, leaving 19 bases between. CDR3 size: 14 residues. Here the CDR3 reads CASSRAGDWRGYTF. CDR3 in DNA: TGTGCCAGCAGCCGAGCTGGGGATTGGCGGGGCTACACCTTC.

There are many counts of this clonotype. The chain combines TRBV10-1 with TRBJ2-2, with D unclear. V was clipped by 6 bases and J by 4 bases, with 9 bases between them. Germline assignment: CDR1 WNHNN and CDR2 SYGVQD (reference sequence). CDR3 size: 13 residues. The CDR3 reads CASSPAATGELFF. CDR3 coding DNA: TGCGCCAGCAGCCCCGCTGCCACCGGGGAGCTGTTTTTT.

This clonotype was detected many times. This chain links TRBV7-9 with TRBJ1-6; D unresolved. Germline V gives CDR1 SEHNR, CDR2 FQNEAQ (reference sequence). V lost 4 bases and J lost 13, with 20 bases in between. The length of the CDR3 is 15 residues. The CDR3 is CASSSNEAGWDPLHF. The CDR3 nucleotides are TGTGCCAGCAGCTCTAACGAGGCGGGTTGGGATCCCCTCCACTTT.

This clonotype appeared many times. J is TRBJ1-4 and V is TRBV20-1, with D unresolved. Germline V gene sequence: CDR1 DFQATT, CDR2 SNEGSKA (reference sequence). The CDR3 has 11 residues. The V gene lost 5 bases and the J gene lost 7 bases, with 8 bases spanning the gap. CDR3 in DNA: TGCAGTGCTTCGGGAACTGAAAAACTGTTTTTT. Translated, it gives CSASGTEKLFF.

Many counts were recorded for this clonotype. V and J are TRBV7-9 and TRBJ2-5; D is undetermined. The CDR3 has 14 residues. V was shortened by 4 bases and J by 11 bases, with 20 bases between the two germline ends. Germline V gene data show CDR1 as SEHNR and CDR2 as FQNEAQ (reference sequence). CDR3 protein: CASSSATVAAPQYF. The CDR3 DNA reads TGTGCCAGCAGCTCCGCGACGGTGGCGGCACCTCAGTACTTC.

This clonotype was observed many times. The rearrangement links TRBV9 to TRBJ2-1; no firm D call. Germline CDR1 reads SGDLS; CDR2 reads YYNGEE. This CDR3 spans 14 amino acids. The V end was cut by 2 bases, the J end by 5 bases, with 11 bases between. The CDR3 DNA reads as TGTGCCAGCAGCGTCGGTTTAGCCCACAATGAGCAGTTCTTC. This gives the protein CASSVGLAHNEQFF.

This clonotype has a handful of counts. This rearrangement joins TRBV6-5 to TRBJ2-5; D perhaps matches TRBD2 (6 bases). CDR1 and CDR2 from the germline V gene are MNHEY and SVGAGI. The germline V and J ends were trimmed by 5 bases and 0 bases, with 13 bases remaining between them. CDR3 length: 15 residues. The CDR3 region is CASSPPGADQETQYF. In DNA, the CDR3 is TGTGCCAGCAGTCCCCCGGGAGCGGACCAAGAGACCCAGTACTTC.

This clonotype was recorded at least ten times. The chain links TRBV7-2 to TRBJ2-3; tentative D call: TRBD1 (5 bases). V was clipped by 5 bases and J by 1 base, with 10 bases between them. Germline CDR1 is SGHTA and CDR2 is FQGNSA. This CDR3 is 14 amino acids long. CDR3 bases: TGTGCCAGCAGCACCACGACAGGCACAGATACGCAGTATTTT. Protein product: CASSTTTGTDTQYF. The entire variable domain, with the rest obtained from reference TRBV7-2 and TRBJ2-3, is as follows: GAGVSQSPSNKVTEKGKDVELRCDPISGHTALYWYRQSLGQGLEFLIYFQGNSAPDKSGLPSDRFSAERTGGSVSTLTIQRTQQEDSAVYLCASSTTTGTDTQYFGPGTRLTVL.

This clonotype came up many times. The chain employs TRBV14 and TRBJ1-2; no clear D gene. Trimming removed 0 bases from V and 4 bases from J, with 9 bases in between. CDR1 SGHDN and CDR2 FVKESK come from the germline V gene. The CDR3 sequence is 14 residues long. The CDR3 protein is CASSQDRIAYGYTF. CDR3 sequence (DNA): TGTGCCAGCAGCCAAGATAGGATCGCCTATGGCTACACCTTC.

This clonotype was observed at least ten times. The rearrangement links TRBV7-2 to TRBJ2-4, with D hard to call. V gave up 1 base and J gave up 0 bases, with 4 bases separating them. Per the germline V gene, CDR1 is SGHTA and CDR2 is FQGNSA. The CDR3 runs to 14 residues. The CDR3 here is CASSLGQAKNIQYF. The DNA of the CDR3 is TGTGCCAGCAGCTTAGGACAAGCCAAAAACATTCAGTACTTC.

Many counts were recorded for this clonotype. The V and J genes are TRBV5-1 and TRBJ2-2; 11 nucleotides align to TRBD2. V was pared by 7 bases and J by 1 base, with 0 bases of the junction left unmatched. Germline V gives CDR1 SGHRS, CDR2 YFSETQ. CDR3 length: 14 amino acids. The CDR3 DNA follows: TGCGCCAGCGGGACTAGCGGGAACACCGGGGAGCTGTTTTTT. This encodes CASGTSGNTGELFF.

This clonotype was seen repeatedly, ten times or more. The chain recombines TRBV28 with TRBJ2-3; 7 bases fit TRBD1. The CDR3 loop spans 12 amino acids. Germline V gene sequence: CDR1 MDHEN, CDR2 SYDVKM. V was clipped by 7 bases and J by 6 bases; unmatched bases: 4. As DNA, the CDR3 is TGTGCCAGCACTTCGACAGGGGATACGCAGTATTTT. Encoded protein: CASTSTGDTQYF.